These T cell receptor beta chains were read from a single sample in a study of cytomegalovirus exposure and HLA in healthy donors. The data were produced by immunoSEQ multiplex PCR, yet TCRdb's version contains in-frame clones alone and is incomplete. The sample carries about 180,000 clones, about four fifths recorded once. The sample comprised PBMCs. These receptor sequences come from a woman aged 30 to 39 in good health and CMV-seronegative. Both conserved end residues are part of each CDR3. A D gene is named only where the DNA matches it firmly. A clone size is listed for some rows: how often the clone was seen (once, few, many), or a class if it is expanded.

V gene	J gene	clone size	D gene	CDR3 protein	CDR3 DNA
TRBV6-5	TRBJ2-3	few	.	CASSWGAGTDTQYF	TGTGCCAGCAGTTGGGGAGCGGGCACAGATACGCAGTATTTT
TRBV7-3	TRBJ2-5	few	.	CASSLMGGQQETQYF	TGTGCCAGCAGCTTAATGGGCGGACAGCAAGAGACCCAGTACTTC
TRBV7-2	TRBJ1-6	.	TRBD1	CASSKGTAYNSPLHF	TGTGCCAGCAGCAAAGGGACAGCCTATAATTCACCCCTCCACTTT
TRBV4-1	TRBJ1-1	.	TRBD1	CASSQDRGLDTEAFF	TGCGCCAGCAGCCAAGACAGGGGGTTGGACACTGAAGCTTTCTTT
TRBV7-8	TRBJ2-1	.	TRBD2	CASSLAGTSGWSSYNEQFF	TGTGCCAGCAGCTTAGCCGGGACTAGCGGTTGGAGCTCCTACAATGAGCAGTTCTTC
TRBV13	TRBJ1-1	.	.	CASTFVANTEAFF	TGTGCCAGCACCTTCGTGGCGAACACTGAAGCTTTCTTT
TRBV30	TRBJ2-1	.	.	CAWNKQFF	TGTGCCTGGAATAAGCAGTTCTTC
TRBV5-1	TRBJ2-3	few	TRBD1	CASSPSDRGSTDTQYF	TGCGCCAGCAGCCCCTCGGACAGGGGAAGCACAGATACGCAGTATTTT
TRBV5-6	TRBJ1-5	.	.	CASSLSAGVVQPQHF	TGTGCCAGCAGCTTGTCGGCAGGGGTTGTTCAGCCCCAGCATTTT
TRBV18	TRBJ2-7	.	.	CASSPTRDTAYEQYF	TGTGCCAGCTCCCCAACGAGAGACACGGCCTACGAGCAGTACTTC
TRBV27	TRBJ1-6	once	.	CASSLSQGPSSYNSPLHF	TGTGCCAGCAGTTTATCGCAGGGCCCGAGCTCCTATAATTCACCCCTCCACTTT
TRBV2	TRBJ1-2	once	TRBD1	CASKAGGGYTF	TGTGCCAGCAAGGCAGGGGGAGGCTACACCTTC
TRBV19	TRBJ2-7	.	TRBD2	CASSTSGAREQYF	TGTGCCAGTAGTACTAGCGGGGCGCGAGAGCAGTACTTC
TRBV7-2	TRBJ2-2	.	TRBD1	CASSSWTGFGELFF	TGTGCCAGCAGCTCATGGACAGGGTTCGGGGAGCTGTTTTTT
TRBV6-6	TRBJ1-3	.	TRBD1	CASSYSRDREIYF	TGTGCCAGCAGTTACTCGAGGGACAGAGAAATATATTTT
TRBV6-5	TRBJ2-5	.	TRBD1	CASRTGVETQYF	TGTGCCAGCAGGACAGGGGTAGAGACCCAGTACTTC
TRBV4-1	TRBJ2-5	.	TRBD2	CASSQDRAGAVQETQYF	TGCGCCAGCAGCCAAGATCGAGCGGGGGCCGTCCAAGAGACCCAGTACTTC
TRBV7-2	TRBJ2-1	once	.	CASSSRGRAGQVYNEQFF	TGTGCCAGCAGCTCGCGGGGGCGAGCGGGACAGGTGTACAATGAGCAGTTCTTC
TRBV7-9	TRBJ1-2	.	.	CASSLAGLSQRPSNYGYTF	TGTGCCAGCAGCTTAGCAGGACTCAGCCAAAGACCATCTAACTATGGCTACACCTTC
TRBV11-3	TRBJ2-7	few	.	CASSFRGTYEQYF	TGTGCCAGCAGCTTCCGCGGGACCTACGAGCAGTACTTC